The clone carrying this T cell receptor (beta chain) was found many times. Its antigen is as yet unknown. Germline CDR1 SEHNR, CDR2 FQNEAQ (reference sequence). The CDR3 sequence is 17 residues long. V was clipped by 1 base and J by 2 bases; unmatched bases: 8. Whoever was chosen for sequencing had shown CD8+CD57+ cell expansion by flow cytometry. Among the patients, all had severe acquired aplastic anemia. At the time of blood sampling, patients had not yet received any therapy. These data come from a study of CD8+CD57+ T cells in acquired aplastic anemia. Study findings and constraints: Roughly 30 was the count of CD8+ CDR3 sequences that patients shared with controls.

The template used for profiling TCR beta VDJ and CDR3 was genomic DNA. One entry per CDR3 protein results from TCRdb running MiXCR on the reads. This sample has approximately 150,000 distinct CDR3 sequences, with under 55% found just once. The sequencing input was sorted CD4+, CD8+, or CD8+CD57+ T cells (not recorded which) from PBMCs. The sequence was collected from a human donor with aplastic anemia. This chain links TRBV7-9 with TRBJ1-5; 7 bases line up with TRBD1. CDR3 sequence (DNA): TGTGCCAGCAGCTTAGGACAGGGCGGGTCGGGCAATCAGCCCCAGCATTTT. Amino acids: CASSLGQGGSGNQPQHF.